The clone carrying this T cell receptor beta chain was counted many times. This sample was included in a study of glioma-infiltrating T cells. The iRepertoire nested amplicon-rescue multiplex PCR amplified TCR alpha and beta CDR3s from RNA. Input was 100-400 ng of tissue mRNA or PBMC total RNA. MiXCR was run by TCRdb on the multiplex PCR reads, yielding one entry per CDR3 protein. The table lists 100,000 to 150,000 distinct CDR3 sequences, about 23% of them singletons. This TCR came from a human donor with low-grade glioma or glioblastoma, undergoing nonglioma brain surgery, or in good health (not recorded which). Specimen: glioma tissue, nonneoplastic brain tissue, or PBMCs (not recorded which).

CDR3 nucleotide sequence: TGTGCCAGCAGCTCGGGGGGACCGGCTCAGCCCCAGCATTTT. This gives the protein CASSSGGPAQPQHF. The chain is built from TRBV7-2 and TRBJ1-5, with D perhaps matching TRBD1 (5 bases). The germline V and J ends were trimmed by 4 bases and 6 bases, with 13 bases remaining between them. The length of the CDR3 is 14 residues. Germline V lookup: CDR1 SGHTA, CDR2 FQGNSA.